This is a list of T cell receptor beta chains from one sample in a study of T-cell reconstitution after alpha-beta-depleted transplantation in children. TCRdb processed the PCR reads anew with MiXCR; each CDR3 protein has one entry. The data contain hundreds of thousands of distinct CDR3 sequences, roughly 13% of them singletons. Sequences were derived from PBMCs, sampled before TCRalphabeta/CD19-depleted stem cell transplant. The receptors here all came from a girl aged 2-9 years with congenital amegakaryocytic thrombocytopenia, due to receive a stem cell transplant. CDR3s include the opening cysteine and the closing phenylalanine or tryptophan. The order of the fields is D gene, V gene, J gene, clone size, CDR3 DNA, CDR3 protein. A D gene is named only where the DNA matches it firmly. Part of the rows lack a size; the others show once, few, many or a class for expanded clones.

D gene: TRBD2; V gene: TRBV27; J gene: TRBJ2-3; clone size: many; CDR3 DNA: TGTGCCAGCAGTTTAGGGGCGGGAGTCTACAATACGCAGTATTTT; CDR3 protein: CASSLGAGVYNTQYF
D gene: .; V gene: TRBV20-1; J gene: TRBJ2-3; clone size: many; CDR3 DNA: TGCAGTGCTAGAGAGTGGGGCCCCACAGATACGCAGTATTTT; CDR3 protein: CSAREWGPTDTQYF
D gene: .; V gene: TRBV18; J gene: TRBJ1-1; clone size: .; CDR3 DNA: TGTGCCAGCTCACCAATGGGGACCACTGAAGCTTTCTTT; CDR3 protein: CASSPMGTTEAFF
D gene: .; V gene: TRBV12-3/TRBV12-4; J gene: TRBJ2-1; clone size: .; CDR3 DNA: TGTGCCAGCAGTCAGACATCGAATTTAGTCCATGAGCAGTTCTTC; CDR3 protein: CASSQTSNLVHEQFF
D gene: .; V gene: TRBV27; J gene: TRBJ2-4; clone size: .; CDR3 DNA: TGTGCCAGCAGTAGACCTCTTAGGCAGTGCTTC; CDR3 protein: CASSRPLRQCF
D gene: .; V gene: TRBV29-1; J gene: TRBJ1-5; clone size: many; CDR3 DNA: TGCAGCGTTGATTTAGGGGGCAATCAGCCCCAGCATTTT; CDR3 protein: CSVDLGGNQPQHF
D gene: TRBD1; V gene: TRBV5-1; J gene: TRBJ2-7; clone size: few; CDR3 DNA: TGCGCCAGCAGTCGAGGGGGCGGCTACGAGCAGTACTTC; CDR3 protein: CASSRGGGYEQYF
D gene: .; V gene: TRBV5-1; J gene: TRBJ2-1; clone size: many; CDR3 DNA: TGCGCCAGCAGCTTGGGGGCAGCAACCTTAAATGAGCAGTTCTTC; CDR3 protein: CASSLGAATLNEQFF
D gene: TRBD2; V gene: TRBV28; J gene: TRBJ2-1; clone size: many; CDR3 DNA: TGTGCCAGCAGTTTCGAGTTGTGGCGGGAGGCGGTAGAAGTGGTTAATGAGCAGTTCTTC; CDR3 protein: CASSFELWREAVEVVNEQFF
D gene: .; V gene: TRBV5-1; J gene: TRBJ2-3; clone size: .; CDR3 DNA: TGCGCCAGCAGCCTCACAACGACGCGCACAGATACGCAGTATTTT; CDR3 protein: CASSLTTTRTDTQYF
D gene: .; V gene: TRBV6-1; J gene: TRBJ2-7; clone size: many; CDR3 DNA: TGTGCCAGCAGTGAAGGGAAGGGGCTTGGGGAGCAGTACTTC; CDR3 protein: CASSEGKGLGEQYF
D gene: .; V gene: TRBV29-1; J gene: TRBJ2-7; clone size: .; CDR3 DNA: TGCAGCGTTGAGTGGACAGAGAGCTACGAGCAGTACTTC; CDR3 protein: CSVEWTESYEQYF
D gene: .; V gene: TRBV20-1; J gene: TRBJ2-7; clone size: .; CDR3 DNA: TGCAGTGCTGGATACTCCGAGCAGTACTTC; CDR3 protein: CSAGYSEQYF
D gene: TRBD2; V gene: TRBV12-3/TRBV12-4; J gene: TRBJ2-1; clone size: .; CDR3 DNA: TGTGCCAGCAGCATGGGACTAGCGGGAGTTGCGCAGTTCTTC; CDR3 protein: CASSMGLAGVAQFF
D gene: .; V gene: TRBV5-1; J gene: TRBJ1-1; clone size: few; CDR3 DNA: TGCGCCAGCGGGGGACAGAACACTGAAGCTTTCTTT; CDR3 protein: CASGGQNTEAFF
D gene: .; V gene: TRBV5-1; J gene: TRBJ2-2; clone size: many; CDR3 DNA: TGCGCCAGCCGACAGACAGCCCAGAACACCGGGGAGCTGTTTTTT; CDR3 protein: CASRQTAQNTGELFF
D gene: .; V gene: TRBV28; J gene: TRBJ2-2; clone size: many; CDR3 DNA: TGTGCCAGCAGTCTTTGGGTCGAAGGCACCGGGGAGCTGTTTTTT; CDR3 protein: CASSLWVEGTGELFF
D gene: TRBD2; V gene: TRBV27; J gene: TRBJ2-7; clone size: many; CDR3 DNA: TGTGCCAGCAGTGGACTAGCCGGGTACGAGCAGTACTTC; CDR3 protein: CASSGLAGYEQYF
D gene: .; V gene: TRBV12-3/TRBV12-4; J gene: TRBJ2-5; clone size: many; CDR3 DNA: TGTGCCAGCAGTATGGACGGAGAGACCCAGTACTTC; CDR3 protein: CASSMDGETQYF
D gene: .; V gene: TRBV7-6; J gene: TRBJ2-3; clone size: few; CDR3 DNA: TGTGCCATTTTCGAACTAGGGAGCACAGATACGCAGTATTTT; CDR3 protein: CAIFELGSTDTQYF
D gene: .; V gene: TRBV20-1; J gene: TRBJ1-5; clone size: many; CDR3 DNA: TGCAGTGCTAGAGACTACCGGGACGGCCGGGGGAGCAATCAGCCCCAGCATTTT; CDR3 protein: CSARDYRDGRGSNQPQHF
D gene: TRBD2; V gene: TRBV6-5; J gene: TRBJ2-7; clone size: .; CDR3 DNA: TGTGCCAGCAGTTACCGGGGGACTAACTACGAGCAGTACTTC; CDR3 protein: CASSYRGTNYEQYF
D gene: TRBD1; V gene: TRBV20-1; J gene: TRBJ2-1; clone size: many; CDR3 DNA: TGCAGTGCTAGACTAGGGGGCCTCTACAATGAGCAGTTCTTC; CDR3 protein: CSARLGGLYNEQFF
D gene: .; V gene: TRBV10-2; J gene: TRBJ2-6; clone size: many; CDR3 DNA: TGCGCCAGCACGACAGCCCCTGAGGCCAACGTCCTGACTTTC; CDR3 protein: CASTTAPEANVLTF
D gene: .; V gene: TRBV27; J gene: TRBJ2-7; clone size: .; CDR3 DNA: TGTGCCAGCAGTTTATCTATGGGTTACTTATACGAGCAGTACTTC; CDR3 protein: CASSLSMGYLYEQYF
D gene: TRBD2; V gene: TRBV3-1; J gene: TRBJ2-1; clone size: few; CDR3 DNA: TGTGCCAGCAGCCAAGTCCGGCTAGCGGGAGGGCCCGGTCTCTACAATGAGCAGTTCTTC; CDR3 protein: CASSQVRLAGGPGLYNEQFF
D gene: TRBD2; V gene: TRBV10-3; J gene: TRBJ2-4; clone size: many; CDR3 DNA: TGTGCCATCAGGAAAGGGACTAGCGATAGCAAAAACATTCAGTACTTC; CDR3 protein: CAIRKGTSDSKNIQYF
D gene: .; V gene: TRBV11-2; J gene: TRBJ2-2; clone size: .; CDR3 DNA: TGTGCCAGCGGGGGCAGGGCTCACACCGGGGAGCTGTTTTTT; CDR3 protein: CASGGRAHTGELFF
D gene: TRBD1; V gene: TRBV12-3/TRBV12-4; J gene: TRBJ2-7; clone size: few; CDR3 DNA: TGTGCCAGCAGTCCCGGGACAGGGATAAACTACGAGCAGTACTTC; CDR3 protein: CASSPGTGINYEQYF
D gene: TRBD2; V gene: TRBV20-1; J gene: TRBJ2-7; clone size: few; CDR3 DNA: TGCAGTGCTAGTCGGCGGGAGGGCTCCTACGAGCAGTACTTC; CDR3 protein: CSASRREGSYEQYF
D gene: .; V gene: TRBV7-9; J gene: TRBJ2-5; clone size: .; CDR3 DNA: TGTGCCAGCAGCCCAAGTGGACTAAATACGGAGACCCAGTACTTC; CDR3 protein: CASSPSGLNTETQYF
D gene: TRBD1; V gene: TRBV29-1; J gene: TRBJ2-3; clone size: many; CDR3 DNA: TGCAGCGTTGTTACGGCATGGGACAGGGGGCTCACAGATACGCAGTATTTT; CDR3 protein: CSVVTAWDRGLTDTQYF
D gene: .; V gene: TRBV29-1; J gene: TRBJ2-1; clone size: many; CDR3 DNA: TGCAGCGCTCGCCCTCATTACAATGAGCAGTTCTTC; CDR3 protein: CSARPHYNEQFF
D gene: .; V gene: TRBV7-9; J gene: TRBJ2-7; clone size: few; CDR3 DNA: TGTGCCAGCAGCCCCGAAGTCGGACGGTACGAGCAGTACTTC; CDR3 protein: CASSPEVGRYEQYF
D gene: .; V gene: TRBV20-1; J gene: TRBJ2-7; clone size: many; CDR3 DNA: TGCAGTGCTAGTGTGGGTTCCCACGAGCAGTACTTC; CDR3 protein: CSASVGSHEQYF
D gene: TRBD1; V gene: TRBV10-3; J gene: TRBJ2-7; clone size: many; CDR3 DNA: TGTGCCATCAGGGGGACAGAGGAGTACGAGCAGTACTTC; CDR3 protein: CAIRGTEEYEQYF
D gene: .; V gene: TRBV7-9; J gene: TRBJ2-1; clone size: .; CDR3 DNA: TGTGCCAGCAGCTTAGGATCCCCCGGATACAATGAGCAGTTCTTC; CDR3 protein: CASSLGSPGYNEQFF
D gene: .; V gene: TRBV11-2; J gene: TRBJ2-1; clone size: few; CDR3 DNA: TGTGCCAGCAGCGGGCTAAAACGGAATGAGCAGTTCTTC; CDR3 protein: CASSGLKRNEQFF
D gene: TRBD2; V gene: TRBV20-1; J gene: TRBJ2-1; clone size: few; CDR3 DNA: TGCAGTGCTAGAGATCGGCTAGCGGGAGACTGGAATGAGCAGTTCTTC; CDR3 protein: CSARDRLAGDWNEQFF
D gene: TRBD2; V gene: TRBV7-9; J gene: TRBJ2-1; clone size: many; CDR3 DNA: TGTGCCAGCAGCTTTCAGGCTAGCGGCCCAGAGCAGTTCTTC; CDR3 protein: CASSFQASGPEQFF
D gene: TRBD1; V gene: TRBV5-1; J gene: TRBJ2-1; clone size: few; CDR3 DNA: TGCGCCAGCAGCCCGGTCCCGGGACAGGGGAATGAGCAGTTCTTC; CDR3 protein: CASSPVPGQGNEQFF
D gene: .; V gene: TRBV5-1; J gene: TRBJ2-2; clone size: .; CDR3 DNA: TGCGCCAGCAGCTCCAACGGGGTAGCCCTCGGCGGGGAGCTGTTTTTT; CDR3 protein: CASSSNGVALGGELFF
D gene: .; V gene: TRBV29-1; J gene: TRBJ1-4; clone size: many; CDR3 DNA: TGCAGCGTTTCCCGGATTACTAATGAAAAACTGTTTTTT; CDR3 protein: CSVSRITNEKLFF
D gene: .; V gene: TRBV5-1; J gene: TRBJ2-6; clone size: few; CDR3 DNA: TGCGCCAGCAGCTTGCAGGGGCAGTACGTCGAAACAGGGGCCAACGTCCTGACTTTC; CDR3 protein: CASSLQGQYVETGANVLTF
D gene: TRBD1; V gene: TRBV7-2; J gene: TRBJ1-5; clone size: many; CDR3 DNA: TGTGCCAGCAGCTGGACAGGGGGTATTAATCAGCCCCAGCATTTT; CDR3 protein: CASSWTGGINQPQHF
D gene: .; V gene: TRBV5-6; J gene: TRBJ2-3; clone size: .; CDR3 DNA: TGTGCCAGCAGCTTGGACTACTCGGGAGATACGCAGTATTTT; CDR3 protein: CASSLDYSGDTQYF
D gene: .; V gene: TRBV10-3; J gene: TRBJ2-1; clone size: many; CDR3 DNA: TGTGCCATCAGTGAGTCGCGCGGTAACAATGAGCAGTTCTTC; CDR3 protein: CAISESRGNNEQFF
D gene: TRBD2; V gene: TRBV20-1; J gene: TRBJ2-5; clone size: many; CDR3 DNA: TGCAGTGTTTTACTAGCGGGAGTTTCCCAAGAGACCCAGTACTTC; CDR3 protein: CSVLLAGVSQETQYF
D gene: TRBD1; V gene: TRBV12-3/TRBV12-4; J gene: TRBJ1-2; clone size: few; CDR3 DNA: TGTGCCAGCAGTTTTGTAGTTTTCCCCACCGGACAGGGGGGCACTCGACCCTATGGCTACACCTTC; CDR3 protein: CASSFVVFPTGQGGTRPYGYTF
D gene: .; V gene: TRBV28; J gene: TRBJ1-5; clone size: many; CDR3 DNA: TGTGCCAGCAGCCGGGGGGCCTATAGCAATCAGCCCCAGCATTTT; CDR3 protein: CASSRGAYSNQPQHF
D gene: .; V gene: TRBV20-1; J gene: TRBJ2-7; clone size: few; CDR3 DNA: TGCAGTGCTAGAACGGGAGCAACGGACGAGCAGTACTTC; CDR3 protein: CSARTGATDEQYF
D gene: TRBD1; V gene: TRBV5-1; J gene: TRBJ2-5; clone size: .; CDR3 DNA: TGCGCCAGCAGCTTGACAGGGGGCAGGGAGACCCAGTACTTC; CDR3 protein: CASSLTGGRETQYF
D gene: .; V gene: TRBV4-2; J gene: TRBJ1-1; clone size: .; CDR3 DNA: TGTGCCAGCAGCCAAGAGGGATTTGGGGACGGTCGACTCTCTGAAGCTTTCTTT; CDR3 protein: CASSQEGFGDGRLSEAFF
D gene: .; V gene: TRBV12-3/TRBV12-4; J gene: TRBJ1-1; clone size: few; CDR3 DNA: TGTGCCAGCAGTTTTAGGGACACTGAAGCTTTCTTT; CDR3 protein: CASSFRDTEAFF